This T cell receptor beta chain was retrieved from a study of molecular identifiers for immune sequencing clone quantification. Turning to the study itself: RNA from around 20,000 or 100,000 naive CD8 cells was split five ways in replicates, with four sequenced. Study-level results: In naive cells, under 1% of molecules belonged to clones above 20 RNA copies, against over 98% in effector cells.

This clonotype appeared many times. As yet, its antigen is unknown. In the sort, naive CD8 T cells were defined as CD8+CD4-CCR7+CD45RA+. This CDR3 is 20 amino acids long. Trimming took 5 bases from V and 4 from J; bases not matched to a gene: 22. Germline V gene lookup returns CDR1 MNHEY and CDR2 SVGAGI. TCRdb reprocessed the PCR reads via MiXCR and lists one record per CDR3 protein. The repertoire holds hundreds of thousands of distinct CDR3 sequences, with 15% to 20% as singletons. This sequence originates from a human donor in good health. Some libraries in this study had Jurkat cell RNA spiked in. This chain joins TRBV6-5 and TRBJ2-3; 9 bases fit TRBD2. The sequenced material came from naive CD8+ T cells from blood, with Jurkat cell RNA spiked in. Subset denoted: FACS-sorted CD8+CD4-CCR7+CD45RA+ naive T cells. CDR3 in DNA: TGTGCCAGCAGTCATGGGGGTGGGGCGGGAGGGCCAATAACCCCAGATACGCAGTATTTT. It specifies CASSHGGGAGGPITPDTQYF.